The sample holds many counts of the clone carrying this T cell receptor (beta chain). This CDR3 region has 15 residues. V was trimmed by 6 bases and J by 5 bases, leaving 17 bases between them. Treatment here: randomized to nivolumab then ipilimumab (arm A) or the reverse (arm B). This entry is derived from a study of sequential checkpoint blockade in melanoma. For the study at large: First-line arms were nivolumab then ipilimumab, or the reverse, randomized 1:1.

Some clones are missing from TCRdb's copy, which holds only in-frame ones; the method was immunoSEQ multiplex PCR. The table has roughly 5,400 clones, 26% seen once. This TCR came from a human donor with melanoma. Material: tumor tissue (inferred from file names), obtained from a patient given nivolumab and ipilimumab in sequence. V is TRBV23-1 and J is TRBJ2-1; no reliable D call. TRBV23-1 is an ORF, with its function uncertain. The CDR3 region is CASSQGVGSNNEQFF. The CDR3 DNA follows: TGCGCCAGCAGCCAAGGAGTTGGTTCAAACAATGAGCAGTTCTTC.